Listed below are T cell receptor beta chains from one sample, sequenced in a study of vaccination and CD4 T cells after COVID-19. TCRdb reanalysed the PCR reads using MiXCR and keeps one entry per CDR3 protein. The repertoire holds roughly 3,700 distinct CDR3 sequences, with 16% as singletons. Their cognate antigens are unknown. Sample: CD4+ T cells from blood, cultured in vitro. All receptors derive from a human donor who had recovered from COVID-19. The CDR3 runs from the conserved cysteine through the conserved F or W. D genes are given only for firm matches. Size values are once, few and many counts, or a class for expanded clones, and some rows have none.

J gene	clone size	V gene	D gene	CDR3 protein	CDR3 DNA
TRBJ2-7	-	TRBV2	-	CASSEAGFAF	TGTGCCAGCAGTGAAGCCGGATTCGCCTTC
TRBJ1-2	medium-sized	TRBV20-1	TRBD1	CSARGTGGALHGYTF	TGCAGTGCTAGGGGGACAGGGGGCGCTCTTCATGGCTACACCTTC
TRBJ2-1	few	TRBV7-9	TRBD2	CASSWGTSGGERQFF	TGTGCCAGCAGCTGGGGGACTAGCGGGGGGGAAAGGCAGTTCTTC
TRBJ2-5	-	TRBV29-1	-	CSVGGDYLETQYF	TGCAGCGTTGGTGGAGACTACCTAGAGACCCAGTACTTC
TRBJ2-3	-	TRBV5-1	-	CASSWGPGEGLPDTQYF	TGCGCCAGCAGCTGGGGGCCTGGGGAGGGCCTCCCAGATACGCAGTATTTT
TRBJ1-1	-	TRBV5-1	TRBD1	CASSPTGAPIRPGAFF	TGCGCCAGCAGCCCTACAGGGGCGCCCATTCGACCCGGAGCTTTCTTT
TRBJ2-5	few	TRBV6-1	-	CASRAGTPSRGETQYF	TGTGCCAGCAGAGCCGGGACTCCATCGAGGGGAGAGACCCAGTACTTC
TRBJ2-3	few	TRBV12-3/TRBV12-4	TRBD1	CASSLGLDREDTQYF	TGTGCCAGCAGTTTAGGCCTGGACAGGGAGGATACGCAGTATTTT
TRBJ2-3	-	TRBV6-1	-	CASSESPISTDTQYF	TGTGCCAGCAGTGAATCGCCGATTAGCACAGATACGCAGTATTTT
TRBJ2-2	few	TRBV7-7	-	CASSLDRTGELFF	TGTGCTAGCAGCTTGGATAGGACCGGGGAGCTGTTTTTT
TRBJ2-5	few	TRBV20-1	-	CSARDLTGQETQYF	TGCAGTGCTAGAGATTTAACGGGGCAGGAGACCCAGTACTTC
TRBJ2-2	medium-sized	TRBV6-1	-	CASSDPSGGTGELFF	TGTGCCAGCAGTGATCCCTCTGGGGGGACCGGGGAGCTGTTTTTT
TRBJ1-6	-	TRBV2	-	CASSTRDIRSPLHF	TGTGCCAGCAGTACCCGGGACATAAGGTCACCCCTCCACTTT
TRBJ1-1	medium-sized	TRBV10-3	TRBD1	CAIRDREGTEAFF	TGTGCCATCAGGGACAGGGAGGGCACTGAAGCTTTCTTT
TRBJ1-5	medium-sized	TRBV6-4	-	CASSTESNQPQHF	TGTGCCAGCTCCACGGAGAGCAATCAGCCCCAGCATTTT
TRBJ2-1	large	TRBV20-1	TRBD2	CSASSGTSGAYNEQFF	TGCAGTGCATCTTCCGGGACTAGCGGCGCCTACAATGAGCAGTTCTTC
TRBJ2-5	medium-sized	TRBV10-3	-	CAISESNGLETQYF	TGTGCCATCAGTGAGTCGAACGGGCTGGAGACCCAGTACTTC
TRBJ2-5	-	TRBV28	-	CASSFPGNKTQYF	TGTGCCAGCAGTTTCCCAGGGAACAAGACCCAGTACTTC
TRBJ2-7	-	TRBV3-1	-	CASSRQQGNYEQYF	TGTGCCAGCAGCCGACAACAGGGAAACTACGAGCAGTACTTC
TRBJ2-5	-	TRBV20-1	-	CSAALTSGQETQYF	TGCAGTGCTGCCCTGACTAGTGGGCAAGAGACCCAGTACTTC
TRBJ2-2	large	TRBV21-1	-	CASSKSLAGYTGELFF	TGTGCCAGCAGCAAATCACTAGCGGGGTACACCGGGGAGCTGTTTTTT